This TCR beta chain was recorded in a study of T-cell memory formation after mild COVID-19. Study-wide results and limits: For contracting clones, CD4+ ones sat mainly in CM and EM, CD8+ in EMRA.

One entry per CDR3 protein results from TCRdb running MiXCR on the 5' RACE reads. The sample contains roughly 89,000 distinct CDR3 sequences, approximately 16% of which appear only once. The table lists this clonotype with many counts. Antigen unknown. Trimming cost V 4 bases and J 4 bases; bases outside gene matches: 5. The CDR3 is 14 residues long. CDR1 and CDR2 (germline): DFQATT, SNEGSKA (reference sequence). The chain has TRBV20-1 and TRBJ1-5, with 9 bases matching TRBD1. Sequenced: PBMCs or a T cell subset sorted from them (not recorded which). This clonotype was sampled from a man younger than 35 who had mild COVID-19 (a few samples of this study predate the infection). Cell type and time point are not known. The CDR3 sequence is CSATGTGLNQPQHF. CDR3 in DNA: TGCAGTGCTACCGGGACAGGGTTGAATCAGCCCCAGCATTTT.